A single sample gave rise to the 19 T cell receptor beta chains below, sequenced in a study of graft-versus-host responses after intestinal transplantation. These receptors lack a known antigen. Using immunoSEQ multiplex PCR, the repertoire was profiled, and TCRdb retains in-frame clones only, with some absent. The sample has around 110,000 clones, 90% seen once. Specimen: unstimulated CD4+ T cells sorted from spleen or lymph node cells, collected before intestinal transplant. The receptors shown here come from a human donor who received an intestinal transplant.

V is TRBV2 and J is TRBJ1-5; 8 bases line up with TRBD1. The CDR3 runs to 13 residues. CDR1 and CDR2 (germline): SNHLY, FYNNEI. V dropped 11 bases and J dropped 4; count of bases not matched to a gene: 7. The CDR3 sequence is CAGCRDRNQPQHF. CDR3 in DNA: TGTGCCGGGTGCCGGGACAGGAATCAGCCCCAGCATTTT. Full variable domain (remainder filled in from reference TRBV2 and TRBJ1-5): EPEVTQTPSHQVTQMGQEVILRCVPISNHLYFYWYRQILGQKVEFLVSFYNNEISEKSEIFDDQFSVERPDGSNFTLKIRSTKLEDSAMYFCAGCRDRNQPQHFGDGTRLSIL.

This sequence joins TRBV29-1 and TRBJ2-5, with a weak D call TRBD1 (5 bases). Germline V CDR1 and CDR2: SQVTM, ANQGSEA. CDR3 length equals 12 residues. V was pared by 5 bases and J by 5 bases, with 12 bases between. The CDR3 DNA reads TGCAGCGTTTACCAGGGCGAGGAGACCCAGTACTTC. Its translation is CSVYQGEETQYF. Combining the CDR3 with reference TRBV29-1 and TRBJ2-5 gives the whole variable domain SAVISQKPSRDICQRGTSLTIQCQVDSQVTMMFWYRQQPGQSLTLIATANQGSEATYESGFVIDKFPISRPNLTFSTLTVSNMSPEDSSIYLCSVYQGEETQYFGPGTRLLVL.

This clone came up once. V is TRBV7-2 and J is TRBJ2-3; 11 positions match TRBD1. The V and J ends lost 5 bases and 3 bases, in that order; junction bases with no gene match: 4. The CDR3 has 15 residues. Per germline, CDR1 SGHTA and CDR2 FQGNSA. CDR3 sequence: CASSQRDRGTDTQYF. In DNA, the CDR3 is TGTGCCAGCAGCCAGAGGGACAGGGGGACAGATACGCAGTATTTT. Supplemented by reference TRBV7-2 and TRBJ2-3, the full variable domain reads GAGVSQSPSNKVTEKGKDVELRCDPISGHTALYWYRQSLGQGLEFLIYFQGNSAPDKSGLPSDRFSAERTGGSVSTLTIQRTQQEDSAVYLCASSQRDRGTDTQYFGPGTRLTVL.

The chain couples TRBV4-2 to TRBJ2-7, with 10 positions matching TRBD2. The CDR3 consists of 16 residues. CDR1 is LGHNA, CDR2 YNFKEQ, per germline. The trim removed 3 bases at V and 1 base at J, leaving 6 bases unmatched. The CDR3 reads CASSQPTSGKSYEQYF. DNA of the CDR3: TGTGCCAGCAGCCAGCCCACTAGCGGGAAGTCCTACGAGCAGTACTTC.

The rearrangement links TRBV15 to TRBJ1-1; no clear D. Germline V CDR1 and CDR2: LNHNV, YYDKDF (reference sequence). The CDR3 has 14 amino acids. V lost 0 bases to trimming and J lost 1 base, with 6 bases between them. The CDR3 here is CATSREATNTEAFF. In nucleotides, the CDR3 is TGTGCCACCAGCAGAGAGGCCACGAACACTGAAGCTTTCTTT.

V gene TRBV7-8 combines with J gene TRBJ1-5; a possible D gene is TRBD1 (6 bases). The germline CDR1 and CDR2 sequences are SGHVS and FQNEAQ. This CDR3 spans 13 amino acids. V lost 5 bases to trimming and J lost 6 bases, with 11 bases between them. The CDR3 region is CASSADRPQPQHF. CDR3 nucleotide sequence: TGTGCCAGCAGCGCCGACAGGCCTCAGCCCCAGCATTTT.

The rearrangement uses TRBV15 and TRBJ2-6, with D perhaps matching TRBD2 (7 bases). V was cut by 3 bases and J by 2 bases, with 8 bases left in between. This CDR3 is built from 15 residues. CDR1 and CDR2 (germline): LNHNV, YYDKDF (reference sequence). The CDR3 reads CATSRGGPGANVLTF. In nucleotides, the CDR3 is TGTGCCACCAGCAGGGGGGGGCCTGGGGCCAACGTCCTGACTTTC.

With regard to this clone: At the DNA level, this CDR3 is encoded by other sequences in the same sample as well. This chain uses TRBV6-5 with TRBJ1-2; 8 nucleotides match TRBD1. The germline V gene has CDR1 MNHEY and CDR2 SVGAGI. The trim removed 5 bases at V and 2 bases at J, leaving 1 base unmatched. The CDR3 spans 13 residues. The CDR3 loop is CASSRQGNYGYTF. In DNA form, the CDR3 reads TGTGCCAGCAGTCGACAGGGGAACTATGGCTACACCTTC.

The chain recombines TRBV2 with TRBJ1-4; 8 bases align to TRBD1. From germline, CDR1 is SNHLY and CDR2 FYNNEI. V shed 4 bases, J shed 5 bases, and the junction held 6 bases outside the gene matches. The CDR3 totals 15 residues. The CDR3 sequence is CASSAWTGKNEKLFF. The CDR3 DNA sequence: TGTGCCAGCAGTGCGTGGACAGGGAAGAATGAAAAACTGTTTTTT.

The chain employs TRBV30 and TRBJ1-1; TRBD1 matches at 8 bases. Looked up from germline, CDR1 is GTSNPN and CDR2 is SVGIG (reference sequence). CDR3 length equals 12 residues. Germline trimming cut 5 bases from V and 1 base from J; bases unmatched to any gene: 0. CDR3 sequence reads: CAWGQGNTEAFF. In DNA, the CDR3 is TGTGCCTGGGGACAGGGGAACACTGAAGCTTTCTTT.

CDR3: CASSGTLFGVGANVLTF. The CDR3 nucleotides read TGTGCCAGCAGCGGTACCCTATTCGGGGTGGGGGCCAACGTCCTGACTTTC. The rearrangement uses TRBV7-9 and TRBJ2-6, with D perhaps TRBD2 (5 bases). The V and J ends lost 5 bases and 4 bases respectively, with 18 bases between them. CDR3 size: 17 residues. Per germline, CDR1 SEHNR and CDR2 FQNEAQ (reference sequence). Variable domain in full (rest from reference TRBV7-9 and TRBJ2-6): DTGVSQNPRHKITKRGQNVTFRCDPISEHNRLYWYRQTLGQGPEFLTYFQNEAQLEKSRLLSDRFSAERPKGSFSTLEIQRTEQGDSAMYLCASSGTLFGVGANVLTFGAGSRLTVL.

This chain uses TRBV6-5 with TRBJ2-7; 8 bases are a match to TRBD2. The CDR3 consists of 16 residues. Germline loops: CDR1 MNHEY, CDR2 SVGAGI. Trimming at V came to 0 bases and at J to 3 bases, leaving 7 bases not matched to a gene. DNA of the CDR3: TGTGCCAGCAGTTACTCGAAGCCGGGGGGGGGCTACGAGCAGTACTTC. Translated: CASSYSKPGGGYEQYF.

The rearrangement links TRBV19 to TRBJ2-1; no clear D. Germline V lookup: CDR1 LNHDA, CDR2 SQIVND (reference sequence). Trimming removed 3 bases from V and 4 bases from J, with 13 bases in between. The CDR3 consists of 15 residues. DNA of the CDR3: TGTGCCAGTAGTATTGGCAGGTTCACTTACAATGAGCAGTTCTTC. Its protein is CASSIGRFTYNEQFF.

This clone was counted once. The V gene is TRBV28, the J gene TRBJ1-2; 7 bases map to TRBD1. V was clipped by 7 bases and J by 4 bases; unmatched bases: 6. The germline gives CDR1 MDHEN, CDR2 SYDVKM. The CDR3 spans 13 residues. CDR3 coding DNA: TGTGCCAGCACTTGGGACAGACGCTATGGCTACACCTTC. This encodes CASTWDRRYGYTF.

CDR3 residues: CASRWTDVNSPLHF. The CDR3 DNA sequence: TGTGCCAGCAGGTGGACAGATGTAAATTCACCCCTCCACTTT. The chain uses TRBV2 and TRBJ1-6, with D tentatively TRBD1 (6 bases). The CDR3 runs to 14 residues. The V end lost 6 bases, the J end lost 7 bases, and 13 bases lay between the germline ends. CDR1 and CDR2 (germline): SNHLY, FYNNEI.

The chain combines TRBV7-3 with TRBJ2-3, with 10 bases matching TRBD2. The germline CDR1 and CDR2 sequences are SGHTA and FQGTGA. The V and J ends lost 4 bases and 2 bases, in that order; junction bases with no gene match: 9. The CDR3 runs 17 residues. DNA for the CDR3: TGTGCCAGCAGCTCCCCCGGACTAGCGGAGACCACAGATACGCAGTATTTT. Protein product: CASSSPGLAETTDTQYF. The full variable domain, in which reference TRBV7-3 and TRBJ2-3 provide the parts outside the CDR3, is GAGVSQTPSNKVTEKGKYVELRCDPISGHTALYWYRQSLGQGPEFLIYFQGTGAADDSGLPNDRFFAVRPEGSVSTLKIQRTERGDSAVYLCASSSPGLAETTDTQYFGPGTRLTVL.

The chain employs TRBV28 and TRBJ1-2, with D unresolved. This CDR3 is built from 11 residues. V lost 4 bases and J 8 bases, leaving 8 bases between the germline ends. Germline CDR1 and CDR2: MDHEN and SYDVKM. CDR3 amino acids: CASSYVEGYTF. CDR3 nucleotide sequence: TGTGCCAGCAGTTATGTGGAGGGCTACACCTTC.

V gene TRBV9 combines with J gene TRBJ2-3; D remains ambiguous. There are 14 residues in the CDR3. Trimming stripped 4 bases from V and 2 bases from J, with 11 bases between. Germline CDR1 reads SGDLS; CDR2 reads YYNGEE. The CDR3 here is CASSPWPTTDTQYF. The CDR3 nucleotides read TGTGCCAGCAGCCCCTGGCCCACCACAGATACGCAGTATTTT.

V gene TRBV7-9 combines with J gene TRBJ2-1; tentative D call: TRBD1 (6 bases). Between the trimmed V and J ends, which lost 1 base and 6 bases, there was a span of 16 bases. Per germline, CDR1 SEHNR and CDR2 FQNEAQ (reference sequence). The CDR3 extends over 16 amino acids. The CDR3 region is CASSLGGLAESNEQFF. The CDR3 DNA reads as TGTGCCAGCAGCTTAGGGGGGCTAGCAGAGAGCAATGAGCAGTTCTTC.